This record concerns one T cell receptor (beta chain) sequence. Antigen unknown. TCRdb called the 5' RACE reads again in MiXCR, with one record for every CDR3 protein. The sample lists roughly 250,000 distinct CDR3 sequences; roughly an eighth were seen once. This entry is derived from a study of identical twins. Germline V gene lookup returns CDR1 SGHRS and CDR2 YFSETQ. Trimming stripped 2 bases from V and 8 bases from J, with 17 bases between. The CDR3 runs 15 residues. Whole-study findings and limits: Insertions were reduced in abundant cord blood beta clonotypes but not in memory repertoires.

The sample consisted of memory (CD45RO+) T cells sorted from blood. This clonotype was obtained from a woman between 18 and 29 years old in good health. The gene calls are TRBV5-1 and TRBJ2-1, with D perhaps being TRBD1 or TRBD2 (5 bases each). The CDR3 DNA reads TGCGCCAGCAGCTTAATGGGACCTAGGTCGGATGAGCAGTTCTTC. Amino acids: CASSLMGPRSDEQFF.